The 30 T cell receptor beta chains in this list originate from one sample, sequenced in a study of blood T cell repertoires in COVID-19. The table came from immunoSEQ multiplex PCR; TCRdb's copy has only in-frame clones and leaves some out. Here the sample spans roughly 330,000 clones, approximately 88% being singletons. The sequencing input was peripheral blood. These receptors all come from a woman aged 45-65 years with active or convalescent COVID-19.

This rearrangement joins TRBV18 to TRBJ2-1; TRBD2 matches 11 bases. The CDR3 runs 15 residues. Germline V CDR1 and CDR2: KGHSH, LQKENI. J was trimmed by 9 bases and V by 4 bases; bases with no gene match: 8. CDR3 residues: CASSHGTSGSSEQFF. CDR3 in DNA: TGTGCCAGCTCACATGGAACTAGCGGGAGTAGTGAGCAGTTCTTC.

The chain uses TRBV9 and TRBJ2-3; 9 bases map to TRBD2. CDR1 is SGDLS and CDR2 is YYNGEE in the germline V gene. Unmatched junction bases numbered 12, after V lost 4 bases and J lost 0 bases. There are 18 residues in the CDR3. The CDR3 loop is CASSPRGGSGGSTDTQYF. In nucleotides, the CDR3 is TGTGCCAGCAGCCCTAGAGGGGGTAGCGGGGGCAGCACAGATACGCAGTATTTT.

This rearrangement joins TRBV9 to TRBJ2-1; perhaps TRBD2 as D (5 bases). The V gene's germline CDR1 is SGDLS and CDR2 YYNGEE. V was pared by 4 bases and J by 0 bases, with 11 bases between. The CDR3 is made up of 15 amino acids. CDR3 in DNA: TGTGCCAGCAGCTTGGACTCGATCTCCTACAATGAGCAGTTCTTC. Its translation is CASSLDSISYNEQFF.

J is TRBJ2-7 and V is TRBV9, with 9 nucleotides matching TRBD1. This CDR3 is 15 amino acids long. CDR1 and CDR2 (germline): SGDLS, YYNGEE. V shed 0 bases and J 4 bases; nucleotides not matched to a gene: 5. The CDR3 loop is CASSVAGTGLYEQYF. DNA of the CDR3: TGTGCCAGCAGCGTAGCAGGGACAGGGTTGTACGAGCAGTACTTC.

This chain uses TRBV6-2 or TRBV6-3 with TRBJ1-1; D is undetermined. The CDR3 totals 13 residues. Trimming took 6 bases from V and 5 from J, leaving 13 bases between them. Germline lookup yields CDR1 MNHEY and CDR2 SVGEGT. The CDR3 DNA is TGTGCCAGCAGCCCTCGTATCGGGACTGAAGCTTTCTTT. Translating it yields CASSPRIGTEAFF.

The chain couples TRBV6-6 to TRBJ1-1; weak D call: TRBD1 (5 bases). This CDR3 is 15 amino acids long. V was trimmed by 2 bases and J by 4 bases, leaving 14 bases between them. Germline values: CDR1 MNHNY, CDR2 SVGAGI (reference sequence). The CDR3 DNA follows: TGTGCCAGCAGTTACCCCGGGGGTAGTGGCACTGAAGCTTTCTTT. Residues: CASSYPGGSGTEAFF.

The V call is TRBV29-1, the J call TRBJ2-1; 9 bases are shared with TRBD1. The junction had 9 bases not matched to a gene; V was cut back by 0 bases and J by 3 bases. There are 17 residues in the CDR3. Germline V lookup: CDR1 SQVTM, CDR2 ANQGSEA. The CDR3 DNA reads as TGCAGCGTTGAAGATTTGGTCGGGACAGGGCTCTACAATGAGCAGTTCTTC. Translated: CSVEDLVGTGLYNEQFF.

This CDR3 is CASSNIQGTPKDGYTF. DNA of the CDR3: TGCGCCAGCAGCAACATACAGGGGACCCCCAAGGATGGCTACACCTTC. The chain recombines TRBV4-1 with TRBJ1-2, with TRBD1 identical over 7 bases. This CDR3 is 16 amino acids long. Germline V gives CDR1 MGHRA, CDR2 YSYEKL. Losses at the gene ends were 5 bases for V and 6 bases for J; bases not matched to a gene: 15.

Remarks on this clone: The sample has other DNA sequences that encode this CDR3 too. The chain combines TRBV5-1 with TRBJ1-5; 7 bases match TRBD1. CDR1 is SGHRS and CDR2 is YFSETQ in the germline V gene. V was pared by 0 bases and J by 2 bases, with 2 bases of the junction left unmatched. The CDR3 length is 15 residues. CDR3 sequence: CASSLGQGGNQPQHF. In DNA, the CDR3 is TGCGCCAGCAGCTTGGGACAGGGAGGCAATCAGCCCCAGCATTTT.

This clone was seen just once. The chain recombines TRBV12-5 with TRBJ2-1, with 12 bases identical to TRBD2. This CDR3 spans 13 amino acids. From germline, CDR1 is LGHNT and CDR2 FRNRAP. Losses at the gene ends were 6 bases for V and 10 bases for J; bases not matched to a gene: 4. The DNA of the CDR3 is TGTGCTAGTGGGACTAGCGGGGGCAACGAGCAGTTCTTC. It codes for CASGTSGGNEQFF.

The CDR3 sequence: CASSVDVAGVGTEAFF. CDR3 sequence (DNA): TGTGCCAGCAGCGTAGACGTAGCCGGGGTGGGGACTGAAGCTTTCTTT. The chain is built from TRBV9 and TRBJ1-1, with D uncertain. CDR1 SGDLS and CDR2 YYNGEE come from the germline V gene. This CDR3 region has 16 residues. V was pared by 0 bases and J by 5 bases, with 17 bases between.

The V gene is TRBV12-3 or TRBV12-4, the J gene TRBJ2-7, with D unresolved. The CDR3 sequence is 13 residues long. V was pared by 6 bases and J by 1 base, with 10 bases between. CDR3 in amino acids: CASSFTVSYEQYF. The CDR3, as DNA: TGTGCCAGCAGCTTTACAGTTTCCTACGAGCAGTACTTC.

In this sample, this clone turned up a few times. This chain joins TRBV2 and TRBJ1-1, with 7 positions matching TRBD1. J lost 5 bases, V lost 4 bases, and 7 bases had no gene match. CDR3 length equals 14 residues. Germline lookup yields CDR1 SNHLY and CDR2 FYNNEI. The CDR3 loop is CASSAGRGRTEAFF. The DNA for the CDR3 is TGTGCCAGCAGTGCCGGCAGGGGGAGAACTGAAGCTTTCTTT.

The V and J genes are TRBV7-2 and TRBJ1-1; no firm D call. The CDR3 totals 15 residues. Trimming cost V 2 bases and J 5 bases, with 15 bases left between them. Germline V gene sequence: CDR1 SGHTA, CDR2 FQGNSA. The CDR3 sequence is CASSLQEVPSTEAFF. CDR3 nucleotides: TGTGCCAGCAGCTTACAGGAGGTTCCCTCAACTGAAGCTTTCTTT. Together with reference TRBV7-2 and TRBJ1-1, the CDR3 gives the full variable domain: GAGVSQSPSNKVTEKGKDVELRCDPISGHTALYWYRQSLGQGLEFLIYFQGNSAPDKSGLPSDRFSAERTGGSVSTLTIQRTQQEDSAVYLCASSLQEVPSTEAFFGQGTRLTVV.

The V gene is TRBV18, the J gene TRBJ1-5; tentatively, D is TRBD1 (6 bases). Trimming cost V 3 bases and J 9 bases, with 18 bases left between them. CDR1 is KGHSH, CDR2 LQKENI, per germline. The CDR3 loop spans 15 amino acids. CDR3 in DNA: TGTGCCAGCTCACCGGGTTCAGGGGAGGGTTGGCCCCAGCATTTT. This translates into CASSPGSGEGWPQHF.

The chain combines TRBV5-4 with TRBJ2-7; 7 bases are shared with TRBD2. Germline V gives CDR1 SGHNT, CDR2 YYREEE (reference sequence). The CDR3 spans 16 residues. The junction had 12 bases not matched to a gene; V was cut back by 4 bases and J by 2 bases. DNA of the CDR3: TGTGCCAGCAGCCCATCCTGGGCGGGAGTAACCTACGAGCAGTACTTC. It translates to CASSPSWAGVTYEQYF.

This chain connects TRBV7-6 to TRBJ2-3; weak D call: TRBD2 (5 bases). Germline loops: CDR1 SGHVS, CDR2 FNYEAQ. Trimming shortened V by 6 bases and J by 2 bases, and 21 bases separated the two germline ends. The CDR3 loop spans 17 amino acids. The CDR3 DNA follows: TGTGCCAGCAGTCTGTTTGGGGAAGCGGAGCACACAGATACGCAGTATTTT. Its translation: CASSLFGEAEHTDTQYF.

The CDR3 DNA follows: TGTGCCAGCAGCGCCTACAGGGATCCCATGAACACTGAAGCTTTCTTT. Its protein is CASSAYRDPMNTEAFF. The rearrangement joins TRBV9 to TRBJ1-1; TRBD1 might be the D (6 bases). CDR3 length: 16 amino acids. V was pared by 3 bases and J by 0 bases, with 15 bases between. CDR1 SGDLS and CDR2 YYNGEE come from the germline V gene.

This chain uses TRBV4-1 with TRBJ1-1; possible D gene TRBD1, 5 bases. The V end was cut by 0 bases, the J end by 1 base, with 15 bases between. The germline gives CDR1 MGHRA, CDR2 YSYEKL. There are 17 residues in the CDR3. CDR3 bases: TGCGCCAGCAGCCAAGAAGCCCTCGGCAGGGCGAACACTGAAGCTTTCTTT. Its protein is CASSQEALGRANTEAFF.

The chain uses TRBV5-1 and TRBJ1-1; possibly TRBD1 for D (6 bases). Trimming shortened V by 4 bases and J by 3 bases, and 13 bases separated the two germline ends. The CDR3 extends over 14 amino acids. CDR1 and CDR2 (germline): SGHRS, YFSETQ. CDR3 nucleotide sequence: TGCGCCAGCAGCATTATACAGGGTGACACTGAAGCTTTCTTT. Translating gives CASSIIQGDTEAFF.

The chain employs TRBV30 and TRBJ2-5; D is ambiguous. The CDR3 contains 12 residues. The germline CDR1 and CDR2 sequences are GTSNPN and SVGIG (reference sequence). Trimming pared 2 bases from V and 5 bases from J, leaving 9 bases between. This chain's CDR3 is CAWSPVRETQYF. CDR3 DNA sequence: TGTGCCTGGAGTCCCGTCAGGGAGACCCAGTACTTC. Filled out from reference TRBV30 and TRBJ2-5, the complete variable domain reads SQTIHQWPATLVQPVGSPLSLECTVEGTSNPNLYWYRQAAGRGLQLLFYSVGIGQISSEVPQNLSASRPQDRQFILSSKKLLLSDSGFYLCAWSPVRETQYFGPGTRLLVL.

The chain is built from TRBV6-5 and TRBJ1-1; 8 nucleotides line up with TRBD1. This CDR3 has 14 residues. Trimming took 5 bases from V and 1 from J; bases not matched to a gene: 3. In germline, CDR1 is MNHEY, CDR2 SVGAGI. The DNA for the CDR3 is TGTGCCAGCAGTCAACAGGGGGGGAACACTGAAGCTTTCTTT. Its protein product is CASSQQGGNTEAFF.

This clone was counted only a few times. The chain combines TRBV11-2 with TRBJ2-3; possible D gene TRBD1, 5 bases. Trimming shortened V by 2 bases and J by 5 bases, and 11 bases separated the two germline ends. The CDR3 runs 14 residues. Germline CDR1 reads SGHAT; CDR2 reads FQNNGV. This CDR3 is CASSLQGFRDTQYF. The CDR3 coding sequence is TGTGCCAGCAGCTTACAGGGCTTTAGAGATACGCAGTATTTT.

The chain uses TRBV20-1 and TRBJ2-5; TRBD1 matches at 10 bases. There are 14 residues in the CDR3. With 3 bases clipped from V and 3 bases from J, the junction kept 4 bases outside the gene matches. The germline gives CDR1 DFQATT, CDR2 SNEGSKA (reference sequence). The CDR3 nucleotides are TGCAGTGCTAGTACCGGGACAGGGGAAGAGACCCAGTACTTC. As protein: CSASTGTGEETQYF.

J is TRBJ1-1 and V is TRBV12-5, with TRBD1 as a possible D gene (6 bases). Germline V lookup: CDR1 LGHNT, CDR2 FRNRAP. V was pared by 6 bases and J by 8 bases, with 22 bases between. CDR3 length equals 15 residues. The CDR3 region is CASGSDVDSPGEAFF. CDR3 sequence (DNA): TGTGCTAGTGGCTCGGATGTGGACAGTCCTGGAGAAGCTTTCTTT.

This sequence joins TRBV7-9 and TRBJ2-3; 9 bases line up with TRBD2. The CDR3 length is 16 residues. Germline V CDR1 and CDR2: SEHNR, FQNEAQ (reference sequence). J was trimmed by 5 bases and V by 3 bases; bases with no gene match: 9. The CDR3 DNA follows: TGTGCCAGCAGCTTGACTAGCGGCCCAACGGGAGATACGCAGTATTTT. It codes for CASSLTSGPTGDTQYF.

The chain has TRBV14 and TRBJ2-6; D not resolved. V dropped 3 bases and J dropped 4 bases, with 7 bases sitting between them. The CDR3 is made up of 14 amino acids. Germline V lookup: CDR1 SGHDN, CDR2 FVKESK. CDR3 sequence reads: CASSHTGGANVLTF. Here the CDR3 DNA reads TGTGCCAGCAGCCATACCGGGGGGGCCAACGTCCTGACTTTC.

V and J are TRBV28 and TRBJ1-2; 8 bases map to TRBD1. Losses at the gene ends were 6 bases for V and 5 bases for J; bases not matched to a gene: 14. Germline CDR1 MDHEN, CDR2 SYDVKM. The CDR3 length is 16 residues. The CDR3 reads CASRRREDRGAYGYTF. The CDR3 bases are TGTGCCAGCAGACGAAGGGAAGACAGGGGAGCGTATGGCTACACCTTC.

V is TRBV27 and J is TRBJ1-2; 7 bases align to TRBD1. The CDR3 spans 15 residues. The germline gives CDR1 MNHEY, CDR2 SMNVEV (reference sequence). Germline trimming cut 5 bases from V and 4 bases from J; bases unmatched to any gene: 10. CDR3 DNA: TGTGCCAGCAGTCCATATAGGGACAGCCCCTATGGCTACACCTTC. Its protein is CASSPYRDSPYGYTF.

The gene calls are TRBV3-1 (or the pseudogene TRBV3-2) and TRBJ2-5; perhaps TRBD1 as D (6 bases). Deletions cut 5 bases from V and 5 bases from J, with 15 bases between. Per the germline V gene, CDR1 is LGHDT and CDR2 is YNNKEL (reference sequence). The CDR3 consists of 14 residues. The CDR3 coding sequence is TGTGCCAGCAGCGAGACAGGCGTACGGGAGACCCAGTACTTC. Translation: CASSETGVRETQYF.